The next 26 T cell receptor beta chains were all read from a single sample in a study of regulatory T cells in long-lasting Graves disease. As for time point: persistent/refractory GD, antithyroid drugs over 5 years with positive TRAb. TCR sequences were obtained from RNA taken from PBMCs. TCR beta libraries were built with iRepertoire HTBI primers and Arm-PCR of CDR3 regions. TCRdb called the multiplex PCR reads again in MiXCR, with one record for every CDR3 protein. The top ten clones hold 20% of a sample with some 370,000 distinct CDR3 sequences, less than 25% of them seen once. Specimen: peripheral blood mononuclear cells (PBMCs), collected when the disease was refractory, from a patient treated with antithyroid drugs. The receptors come from a female donor with Graves disease.

This chain links TRBV5-1 with TRBJ1-5; tentative D call: TRBD1 (5 bases). The V gene's germline CDR1 is SGHRS and CDR2 YFSETQ. Trimming removed 0 bases from V and 4 bases from J, with 11 bases in between. The CDR3 contains 15 residues. This CDR3 is CASSLGGGINQPQHF. The CDR3 DNA sequence: TGCGCCAGCAGCTTGGGGGGGGGGATAAATCAGCCCCAGCATTTT.

Remarks on this clonotype: A read error may produce the germline difference seen at one junction end. V is TRBV15 and J is TRBJ1-3; D uncertain. The CDR3 runs to 16 residues. Germline loops: CDR1 LNHNV, CDR2 YYDKDF (reference sequence). CDR3 sequence reads: CATSRDDDYSGNTVYF. The CDR3 nucleotides are TGTGCCACCAGCAGAGATGATGATTACAGTGGAAACACCGTATATTTT.

The sample holds many counts of this clonotype. The gene calls are TRBV28 and TRBJ1-5; a weak D match, TRBD1 (5 bases). CDR3 length: 15 residues. Trimming left V 3 bases short and J 2 bases short, with 11 bases between. The germline CDR1 and CDR2 sequences are MDHEN and SYDVKM. The CDR3 is CASSFVGVGNQPQHF. The DNA for the CDR3 is TGTGCCAGCAGTTTTGTGGGGGTGGGCAATCAGCCCCAGCATTTT.

V is TRBV7-4 and J is TRBJ2-7, with 15 positions matching TRBD2. This CDR3 has 15 amino acids. In germline, CDR1 is SGHVT, CDR2 SQSDAQ. The J segment lost 7 bases and the V segment lost 5 bases, leaving 6 bases of the junction unmatched. CDR3 amino acids: CASSPGLAGGGEQYF. The CDR3 nucleotides read TGTGCCAGCAGCCCGGGACTAGCGGGAGGAGGGGAGCAGTACTTC.

The rearrangement links TRBV11-2 to TRBJ2-1; 16 nucleotides align to TRBD2. The junction had 3 bases not matched to a gene; V was cut back by 4 bases and J by 9 bases. In germline, CDR1 is SGHAT, CDR2 FQNNGV. This CDR3 has 15 residues. This CDR3 is CASSSGLAGGSEQFF. The DNA of the CDR3 is TGTGCCAGCAGCTCGGGACTAGCGGGGGGGAGTGAGCAGTTCTTC.

The chain recombines TRBV7-2 with TRBJ2-7, with a tentative D call TRBD1 (6 bases). Trimming shortened V by 1 base and J by 5 bases, and 18 bases separated the two germline ends. The CDR3 sequence is 16 residues long. Germline assignment: CDR1 SGHTA and CDR2 FQGNSA. CDR3 in amino acids: CASSLVEQGRTNEQYF. CDR3 in DNA: TGTGCCAGCAGCTTAGTAGAACAGGGTAGGACGAACGAGCAGTACTTC.

This clonotype was detected many times. The chain combines TRBV11-2 with TRBJ1-2, with D perhaps matching TRBD1 (5 bases). V was cut by 4 bases and J by 4 bases, with 16 bases left in between. The CDR3 contains 15 residues. Germline CDR1 SGHAT, CDR2 FQNNGV. The CDR3 DNA follows: TGTGCCAGCAGCTCCAACCGGGGCGGCTTCTATGGCTACACCTTC. Protein: CASSSNRGGFYGYTF.

The chain links TRBV18 to TRBJ1-5; TRBD1 matches 7 bases. The CDR3 spans 15 residues. CDR1 is KGHSH and CDR2 is LQKENI in the germline V gene. Trimming cost V 5 bases and J 3 bases; bases outside gene matches: 7. CDR3: CASSSNDRVNQPQHF. In nucleotides, the CDR3 is TGTGCCAGCTCATCAAACGACAGGGTCAATCAGCCCCAGCATTTT.

This clonotype came up a few times. The chain uses TRBV29-1 and TRBJ1-1; D gene ambiguous. V lost 7 bases, J lost 0 bases, and 12 bases lay in between. Germline CDR1 reads SQVTM; CDR2 reads ANQGSEA. This CDR3 is built from 13 residues. CDR3 DNA sequence: TGCAGCGCCCAGGACCGAATGAACACTGAAGCTTTCTTT. Translation: CSAQDRMNTEAFF.

The chain has TRBV4-3 and TRBJ2-7; perhaps D is TRBD1 or TRBD2 (5 bases each). CDR3 length equals 15 residues. V was cut by 0 bases and J by 4 bases, with 13 bases left in between. CDR1 is LGHNA and CDR2 is YSLEER in the germline V gene. Here the CDR3 reads CASSQDWGSGYEQYF. DNA of the CDR3: TGCGCCAGCAGCCAAGATTGGGGGAGTGGGTACGAGCAGTACTTC.

In this sample, this clonotype turned up a few times. The chain recombines TRBV27 with TRBJ2-7, with 9 bases aligning to TRBD2. The CDR3 is 15 residues long. V shed 4 bases and J 4 bases; nucleotides not matched to a gene: 8. The germline gives CDR1 MNHEY, CDR2 SMNVEV (reference sequence). CDR3 sequence: CASSSRGGGGYEQYF. As DNA, the CDR3 is TGTGCCAGCAGTTCCCGCGGCGGGGGGGGTTACGAGCAGTACTTC.

This clonotype was recorded many times. CDR3 bases: TGTGCCAGCAACTACAGGGGAGGGGCTGAAGCTTTCTTT. Amino acid sequence: CASNYRGGAEAFF. This chain uses TRBV27 with TRBJ1-1; TRBD1 matches at 7 bases. CDR3 length equals 13 residues. J gave up 6 bases and V 7 bases, and 8 bases lay outside the gene matches. Germline loops: CDR1 MNHEY, CDR2 SMNVEV (reference sequence).

This rearrangement joins TRBV20-1 to TRBJ2-5, with TRBD2 identical over 9 bases. Trimming at V came to 6 bases and at J to 5 bases, leaving 7 bases not matched to a gene. Germline assignment: CDR1 DFQATT and CDR2 SNEGSKA (reference sequence). The CDR3 is 13 amino acids. The CDR3 sequence is CSAPGAGGETQYF. CDR3 nucleotides: TGCAGTGCCCCCGGTGCGGGGGGGGAGACCCAGTACTTC.

This chain connects TRBV6-1 to TRBJ2-2; D possibly corresponds to TRBD2 (6 bases). This CDR3 comprises 13 residues. Deletions cut 7 bases from V and 7 bases from J, with 13 bases between. Germline-derived CDR1 and CDR2 are MNHNS and SASEGT. In DNA, the CDR3 is TGTGCCAGCACCAACGGGGGAGTCGGGGAGCTGTTTTTT. The encoded protein is CASTNGGVGELFF.

The rearrangement joins TRBV7-2 to TRBJ2-2; TRBD2 agrees at 7 bases. The ends lost 0 bases at V and 5 bases at J; junction bases unmatched: 6. Germline V gene lookup returns CDR1 SGHTA and CDR2 FQGNSA. The CDR3 runs to 16 residues. CDR3 loop: CASSLAAGVLTGELFF. The CDR3 DNA sequence: TGTGCCAGCAGCTTAGCTGCGGGAGTACTAACCGGGGAGCTGTTTTTT.

This clonotype was seen at least ten times. The V and J genes are TRBV7-2 and TRBJ2-5; D unclear. The CDR3 totals 13 residues. Germline V gene data show CDR1 as SGHTA and CDR2 as FQGNSA. V was cut by 7 bases and J by 4 bases, with 13 bases left in between. DNA of the CDR3: TGTGCCAGCACCAGGTCGTGGTCAGAGACCCAGTACTTC. It yields the protein CASTRSWSETQYF.

The chain carries TRBV7-9 and TRBJ2-7; TRBD1 aligns across 10 bases. The CDR3 covers 15 residues. Looked up from germline, CDR1 is SEHNR and CDR2 is FQNEAQ (reference sequence). Trimming took 5 bases from V and 3 from J; bases not matched to a gene: 7. DNA of the CDR3: TGTGCCAGCAGCGCCGGACAGGGGGTAAACTACGAGCAGTACTTC. It is translated as CASSAGQGVNYEQYF. Complete variable domain (other parts from reference TRBV7-9 and TRBJ2-7): DTGVSQNPRHKITKRGQNVTFRCDPISEHNRLYWYRQTLGQGPEFLTYFQNEAQLEKSRLLSDRFSAERPKGSFSTLEIQRTEQGDSAMYLCASSAGQGVNYEQYFGPGTRLTVT.

As for this clonotype: It may be a read error: a sequence one base away is much more abundant. The chain is built from TRBV2 and TRBJ2-2; D not certain. The CDR3 is 12 residues long. Germline CDR1 reads SNHLY; CDR2 reads FYNNEI. CDR3 DNA sequence: TGTGCCAGCAGTGAATACACCTGGGAGCTGTTTTTT. Translation gives CASSEYTWELFF.

This clonotype was recorded a few times. V and J are TRBV28 and TRBJ2-5, with D maybe TRBD2 (5 bases). Germline CDR1 reads MDHEN; CDR2 reads SYDVKM. Deletions cut 8 bases from V and 0 bases from J, with 13 bases between. The CDR3 contains 14 residues. In DNA, the CDR3 is TGTGCCAGCCTGCCGGGGTTCAACCAAGAGACCCAGTACTTC. This encodes CASLPGFNQETQYF.

This clonotype has just a few counts. The V call is TRBV5-1, the J call TRBJ2-2; D is unclear. Germline assignment: CDR1 SGHRS and CDR2 YFSETQ. The CDR3 consists of 15 residues. Trimming stripped 1 base from V and 1 base from J, with 8 bases between. The CDR3, as DNA: TGCGCCAGCAGCTTGAGGGCTGAGAACACCGGGGAGCTGTTTTTT. Protein sequence: CASSLRAENTGELFF.

This clonotype occurred a few times. The chain employs TRBV7-3 and TRBJ2-2, with D perhaps TRBD2 (5 bases). Germline CDR1 reads SGHTA; CDR2 reads FQGTGA. V was shortened by 3 bases and J by 4 bases, with 12 bases between the two germline ends. CDR3 length equals 15 residues. The CDR3 protein is CASSFEGAGTGELFF. Here the CDR3 DNA reads TGTGCCAGCAGCTTCGAGGGCGCGGGCACCGGGGAGCTGTTTTTT.

J is TRBJ1-3 and V is TRBV15; D gene ambiguous. The V end lost 0 bases, the J end lost 0 bases, and 12 bases lay between the germline ends. Per the germline V gene, CDR1 is LNHNV and CDR2 is YYDKDF (reference sequence). The CDR3 spans 17 residues. The CDR3 is CATSRDFPESSGNTIYF. DNA of the CDR3: TGTGCCACCAGCAGAGATTTTCCGGAGAGCTCTGGAAACACCATATATTTT.

Many counts were recorded for this clonotype. This chain uses TRBV12-3 or TRBV12-4 with TRBJ1-6; D is ambiguous. The V gene lost 1 base and the J gene lost 6 bases, with 10 bases spanning the gap. The CDR3 has 15 amino acids. The CDR3 DNA reads as TGTGCCAGCAGTTTAGATAGGGCAGCTAATTCACCCCTCCACTTT. It yields the protein CASSLDRAANSPLHF.

The chain employs TRBV5-4 and TRBJ1-1, with TRBD1 as a possible D gene (5 bases). CDR1 and CDR2 from the germline V gene are SGHNT and YYREEE (reference sequence). The CDR3 extends over 13 amino acids. The V and J ends lost 4 bases and 3 bases respectively, with 10 bases between them. The CDR3 reads CASSDRGDTEAFF. The CDR3 DNA reads TGTGCCAGCAGCGATAGAGGGGACACTGAAGCTTTCTTT.

This clonotype was seen a few times. The chain has TRBV15 and TRBJ2-1; D gene uncertain. Trimming took 1 base from V and 6 from J, leaving 13 bases between them. The CDR3 has 15 amino acids. Germline values: CDR1 LNHNV, CDR2 YYDKDF (reference sequence). The CDR3 here is CATSRGRWGSNEQFF. CDR3 nucleotide sequence: TGTGCCACCAGCAGAGGACGGTGGGGTTCCAATGAGCAGTTCTTC.

This clonotype has at least ten counts. The V gene is TRBV12-3 or TRBV12-4, the J gene TRBJ1-1, with a possible D match to TRBD1 (5 bases). This CDR3 region has 13 residues. Trimming removed 6 bases from V and 7 bases from J, with 15 bases in between. DNA of the CDR3: TGTGCCAGCAGACGAGAAGGGACGGTTGAAGCTTTCTTT. It translates to CASRREGTVEAFF.